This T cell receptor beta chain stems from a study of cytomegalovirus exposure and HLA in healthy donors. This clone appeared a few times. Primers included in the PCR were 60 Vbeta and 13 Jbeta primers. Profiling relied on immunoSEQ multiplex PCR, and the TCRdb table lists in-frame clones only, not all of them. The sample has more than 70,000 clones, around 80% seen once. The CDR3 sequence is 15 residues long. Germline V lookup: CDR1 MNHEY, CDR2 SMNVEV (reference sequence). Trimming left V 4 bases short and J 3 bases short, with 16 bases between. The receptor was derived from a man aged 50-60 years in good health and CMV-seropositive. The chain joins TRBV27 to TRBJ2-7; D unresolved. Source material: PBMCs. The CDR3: CASSSSPSVIYEQYF. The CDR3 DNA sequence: TGTGCCAGCAGTTCTTCCCCCTCAGTGATCTACGAGCAGTACTTC.